The T cell receptor beta chain under discussion was sequenced for a study of cytomegalovirus exposure and HLA in healthy donors. In the study overall: Ancestry clustering placed more than 65% of more than 350 genotyped donors in the Caucasian-associated cluster. The study's findings and limits: Within the data, a cluster of highly shared sequence variants was likely a sequencing artifact. In an earlier analysis, productive rearrangement rates for most beta V segments clustered near 87% or 30%.

Primers included in the PCR were 60 Vbeta and 13 Jbeta primers. Assay used: immunoSEQ multiplex PCR; TCRdb lists only in-frame clones, some missing. The sample consists of 90,000 to 120,000 clones, around 80% of them appearing once. The CDR3 consists of 15 residues. V shed 3 bases and J shed 7 bases, with 19 bases lying between them. Germline values: CDR1 MGHDK, CDR2 SYGVNS. In regard to this clone: Antigen specificity is unknown.

Specimen: PBMCs. This TCR was sampled from a male donor in good health and CMV-seropositive. The genes are TRBV25-1 and TRBJ2-7; D perhaps matches TRBD2 (6 bases). The CDR3 here is CASSDAGKFRDEQYF. For the CDR3, the DNA is TGTGCCAGCAGTGACGCGGGGAAGTTCCGCGATGAGCAGTACTTC.